Listed here are 15 T cell receptor beta chains from one sample, sequenced in a study of T cell changes during pregnancy in multiple sclerosis. Using immunoSEQ multiplex PCR, the repertoire was profiled, and TCRdb retains in-frame clones only, with some absent. The sample carries more than 80,000 clones, under 95% recorded once. The sample in question was peripheral blood, obtained before pregnancy. These receptors all come from a female donor with multiple sclerosis, enrolled in a pregnancy study.

V is TRBV5-1 and J is TRBJ2-5; perhaps TRBD2 as D (6 bases). This CDR3 comprises 14 residues. The germline V gene has CDR1 SGHRS and CDR2 YFSETQ. The V end was cut by 6 bases, the J end by 1 base, with 13 bases between. CDR3 sequence: CASTVRDFQETQYF. The CDR3 DNA reads TGCGCCAGCACGGTCCGGGACTTCCAAGAGACCCAGTACTTC.

This chain joins TRBV23-1 and TRBJ2-7; D is unclear. TRBV23-1 is flagged as an ORF with uncertain function. The CDR3 is made up of 14 amino acids. V was clipped by 3 bases and J by 2 bases, with 11 bases between them. Written as DNA, the CDR3 is TGCGCCAGCAGTCATGAGGCTAGTCCCTACGAGCAGTACTTC. This sequence encodes CASSHEASPYEQYF.

The chain is built from TRBV11-3 and TRBJ2-1; 8 positions match TRBD2. CDR1 is SGHNT and CDR2 is YENEEA in the germline V gene. The J segment lost 4 bases and the V segment lost 3 bases, leaving 8 bases of the junction unmatched. The CDR3 contains 16 residues. The CDR3 bases are TGTGCCAGCAGCTTCTTTTTCGCGGGGGGATACAATGAGCAGTTCTTC. Translated, it gives CASSFFFAGGYNEQFF.

This chain links TRBV18 with TRBJ1-1; tentative D call: TRBD1 (6 bases). Between the trimmed V and J ends, which lost 5 bases and 8 bases, there was a span of 15 bases. The CDR3 totals 13 residues. In germline, CDR1 is KGHSH, CDR2 LQKENI. The CDR3 loop is CASSTELGTEAFF. The CDR3 DNA sequence: TGTGCCAGCTCAACCGAGCTGGGGACAGAAGCTTTCTTT.

V is TRBV28 and J is TRBJ2-2, with TRBD1 matching 8 bases. CDR3 length: 14 residues. Germline V lookup: CDR1 MDHEN, CDR2 SYDVKM. V shed 3 bases, J shed 4 bases, and the junction held 1 base outside the gene matches. The chain's CDR3 is CASSFRGRTGELFF. CDR3 nucleotides: TGTGCCAGCAGTTTCAGGGGGCGCACCGGGGAGCTGTTTTTT.

The chain is built from TRBV19 and TRBJ2-5, with 9 bases identical to TRBD2. Trimming took 3 bases from V and 4 from J; bases not matched to a gene: 9. The CDR3 is 16 residues long. The germline CDR1 and CDR2 sequences are LNHDA and SQIVND (reference sequence). The chain's CDR3 is CASSIAGGGALETQYF. The CDR3 bases are TGTGCCAGTAGTATCGCGGGCGGGGGGGCTTTAGAGACCCAGTACTTC.

This clone was observed a single time. The rearrangement joins TRBV11-2 to TRBJ2-1; maybe TRBD2 (5 bases). V was clipped by 1 base and J by 2 bases, with 12 bases between them. This CDR3 spans 16 amino acids. The germline gives CDR1 SGHAT, CDR2 FQNNGV. CDR3 in amino acids: CASSLGRGVTYNEQFF. CDR3 bases: TGTGCCAGCAGCTTAGGTCGGGGTGTTACCTACAATGAGCAGTTCTTC.

This chain uses TRBV6-6 with TRBJ1-1; 7 nucleotides line up with TRBD1. Germline V lookup: CDR1 MNHNY, CDR2 SVGAGI (reference sequence). Unmatched junction bases numbered 7, after V lost 5 bases and J lost 4 bases. The CDR3 extends over 14 amino acids. CDR3 sequence: CASSPSTGTTEAFF. The CDR3 nucleotides read TGTGCCAGCAGTCCCTCGACAGGGACCACTGAAGCTTTCTTT.

This rearrangement joins TRBV6-1 to TRBJ1-1, with D perhaps matching TRBD1 (6 bases). The CDR3 runs 13 residues. V dropped 6 bases and J dropped 0 bases, with 8 bases sitting between them. Germline V gene data show CDR1 as MNHNS and CDR2 as SASEGT. CDR3 coding DNA: TGTGCCAGCAGACAGGGAATGAACACTGAAGCTTTCTTT. It encodes CASRQGMNTEAFF.

This clone appeared once. This chain links TRBV27 with TRBJ1-1; D is ambiguous. The germline V gene encodes CDR1 MNHEY and CDR2 SMNVEV (reference sequence). The CDR3 is 14 amino acids. V dropped 4 bases and J dropped 3 bases, with 12 bases sitting between them. CDR3 bases: TGTGCCAGCAGTTGGAGATTAGGCGACACTGAAGCTTTCTTT. This codes for CASSWRLGDTEAFF.

The J gene is TRBJ2-1, the V gene TRBV19; unclear D gene. The ends were cut back, 6 bases at V and 0 bases at J, with 12 bases in the middle. CDR3 length: 15 amino acids. CDR1 and CDR2 (germline): LNHDA, SQIVND (reference sequence). CDR3 DNA sequence: TGTGCCAGTAGCATTGGAGATTCCTCCTACAATGAGCAGTTCTTC. It encodes CASSIGDSSYNEQFF. The whole variable domain, remainder taken from reference TRBV19 and TRBJ2-1, is DGGITQSPKYLFRKEGQNVTLSCEQNLNHDAMYWYRQDPGQGLRLIYYSQIVNDFQKGDIAEGYSVSREKKESFPLTVTSAQKNPTAFYLCASSIGDSSYNEQFFGPGTRLTVL.

CDR3 protein: CASSQGGTGGADGYTF. CDR3 in DNA: TGTGCCAGTAGTCAAGGCGGGACAGGGGGCGCGGATGGCTACACCTTC. The V gene is TRBV19, the J gene TRBJ1-2; TRBD1 matches at 12 bases. The germline V gene has CDR1 LNHDA and CDR2 SQIVND (reference sequence). CDR3 length: 16 residues. The V gene end was trimmed by 5 bases and the J gene end by 6 bases; junction bases not matched to a gene: 10.

The CDR3 here is CASSPWGQGALEQYF. CDR3 coding DNA: TGTGCCAGCTCACCATGGGGACAGGGAGCTCTCGAGCAGTACTTC. The chain combines TRBV18 with TRBJ2-7; 9 bases align to TRBD1. After removal of 2 bases from V and 6 bases from J, the junction contained 8 bases not matched to a gene. Per germline, CDR1 KGHSH and CDR2 LQKENI. The CDR3 covers 15 residues.

The gene calls are TRBV6-5 and TRBJ2-1; a weak D match, TRBD1 (6 bases). The CDR3 is 15 residues long. CDR1 and CDR2 (germline): MNHEY, SVGAGI. The V and J ends lost 0 bases and 8 bases respectively, with 14 bases between them. This CDR3 is CASSYSRPAGDEQFF. The CDR3 DNA reads TGTGCCAGCAGTTACTCGAGGCCAGCAGGGGATGAGCAGTTCTTC.

The chain recombines TRBV7-3 with TRBJ1-6; TRBD1 agrees at 7 bases. With 5 bases clipped from V and 10 bases from J, the junction kept 8 bases outside the gene matches. This CDR3 region has 14 residues. The germline CDR1 and CDR2 sequences are SGHTA and FQGTGA. CDR3 sequence reads: CASSLYRGESPLHF. The CDR3 DNA is TGTGCCAGCAGCCTGTACAGGGGAGAGTCACCCCTCCACTTT.